This TCR beta chain was identified during a study of T-cell reconstitution after alpha-beta-depleted transplantation in children. Study conclusions and caveats: Expanded graft clones numbering several hundred reportedly gave rise to alpha-beta T cells about two months after transplant. One year after transplant, T-cell counts and diversity came mostly from newly produced T cells.

Unique molecular identifiers were used in preparing the TCRbeta library. TCRdb re-called the PCR reads with MiXCR, one entry per CDR3 protein. Of about 580,000 distinct CDR3 sequences in the sample, roughly a quarter were seen once. As regards this clonotype: What it recognizes is unknown.

This CDR3 spans 15 amino acids. The V end lost 5 bases, the J end lost 1 base, and 12 bases lay between the germline ends. CDR1 is SGHAT and CDR2 is FQNNGV in the germline V gene. The rearrangement joins TRBV11-2 to TRBJ2-1; D gene uncertain. Sequencing was performed on PBMCs, taken before TCRalphabeta/CD19-depleted stem cell transplant. This clonotype was obtained from a boy less than two years old with Wiskott-Aldrich syndrome, due to receive a stem cell transplant. CDR3: CASSPRVGSYNEQFF. CDR3 DNA: TGTGCCAGCAGCCCTCGGGTGGGATCCTACAATGAGCAGTTCTTC.